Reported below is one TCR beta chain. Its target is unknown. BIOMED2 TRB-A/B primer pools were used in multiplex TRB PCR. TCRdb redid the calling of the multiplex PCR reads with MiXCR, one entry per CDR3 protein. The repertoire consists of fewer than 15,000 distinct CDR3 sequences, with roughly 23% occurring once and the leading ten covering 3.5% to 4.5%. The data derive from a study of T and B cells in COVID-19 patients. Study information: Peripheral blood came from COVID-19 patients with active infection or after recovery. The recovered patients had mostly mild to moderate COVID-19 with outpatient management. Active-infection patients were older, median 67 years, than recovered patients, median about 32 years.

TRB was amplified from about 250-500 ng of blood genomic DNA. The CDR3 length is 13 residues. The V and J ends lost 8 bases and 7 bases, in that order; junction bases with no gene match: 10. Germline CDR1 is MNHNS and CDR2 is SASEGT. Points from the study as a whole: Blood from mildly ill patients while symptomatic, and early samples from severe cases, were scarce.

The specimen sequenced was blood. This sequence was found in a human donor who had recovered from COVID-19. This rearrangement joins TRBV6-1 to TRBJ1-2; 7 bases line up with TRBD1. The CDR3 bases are TGTGCCAGCTCTCGGACAGGCTCTCCTGGCTACACCTTC. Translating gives CASSRTGSPGYTF.